This T cell receptor (beta chain) was captured by sequencing in a study of T cell repertoires in cytomegalovirus infection. Turning to the study itself: Evidence of both CMV infection and a matching HLA type came from public TCR beta signatures.

This clonotype was counted at least ten times. Its target is not known. Broader study findings: Public TCR beta family frequency separated CMV-and-HLA carriers, including in an independent cohort. The ex vivo response showed dominance by HLA-C-restricted CMV-specific TCR beta clonotypes.

TCRdb called the reads again in MiXCR, with one record for every CDR3 protein. The data contain around 310,000 distinct CDR3 sequences, about a sixth of them singletons. The clonotype was recovered from a human donor in good health (CMV status not recorded). Some clones in this sample may be carry-over from other donors' samples. Specimen: PBMCs.

DNA for the CDR3: TGTGCCAGCAGCTTCCCAGGGGGGGATGGCTACACCTTC. Translation gives CASSFPGGDGYTF. The rearrangement links TRBV7-2 to TRBJ1-2, with 7 bases matching TRBD1. The CDR3 contains 13 residues. Germline-derived CDR1 and CDR2 are SGHTA and FQGNSA. With V trimmed by 3 bases and J by 6 bases, 4 bases remained unmatched.